The rows below give T cell receptor beta chains drawn from one sample of a study of shared clonotypes between healthy human individuals. Profiled with immunoSEQ multiplex PCR; TCRdb holds only in-frame clones, not every one. This table has some 490,000 clones, 81% appearing once. Sequenced sample: PBMCs. These receptors were obtained from a woman aged 40 to 50 in good health. Some clones in this sample may be carry-over from other donors' samples. Each CDR3 is given with its conserved first and last residue. The D gene is left open where the match is weak. Size is stated for part of the rows, as once, few or many counts, or as a class when the clone is expanded.

d_gene	v_gene	j_gene	abundance	CDR3aa	CDR3nt
.	TRBV4-3	TRBJ2-7	once	CASSQDQFPYEQYF	TGCGCCAGCAGCCAAGATCAGTTCCCCTACGAGCAGTACTTC
.	TRBV30	TRBJ1-3	many	CAWKKSRDTVVGNTIYF	TGTGCCTGGAAAAAATCAAGGGACACTGTTGTTGGAAACACCATATATTTT
.	TRBV4-2	TRBJ1-3	few	CASSQDEGSGNTIYF	TGTGCCAGCAGCCAAGACGAGGGCTCGGGAAACACCATATATTTT
.	TRBV7-2	TRBJ2-2	.	CASSLKGPGGELFF	TGTGCCAGCAGCTTGAAGGGGCCGGGCGGGGAGCTGTTTTTT
TRBD2	TRBV30	TRBJ2-4	.	CAWSARLAGDKNIQYF	TGTGCCTGGAGTGCTCGACTAGCGGGAGACAAAAACATTCAGTACTTC
.	TRBV2	TRBJ2-1	.	CASSEPPNEQFF	TGTGCCAGCAGTGAACCCCCCAATGAGCAGTTCTTC
.	TRBV5-4	TRBJ1-2	.	CASSSARTREDGYTF	TGTGCCAGCAGCTCGGCCCGGACACGCGAGGATGGCTACACCTTC
TRBD1	TRBV2	TRBJ1-1	.	CGGQGAPATEAFF	TGTGGGGGGCAGGGGGCGCCCGCCACTGAAGCTTTCTTT
.	TRBV6-1	TRBJ1-2	.	CASTQDRYGYTF	TGTGCCAGCACACAGGATAGGTATGGCTACACCTTC
.	TRBV28	TRBJ1-1	.	CASSLRGRNTEAFF	TGTGCCAGCAGTTTAAGGGGACGGAACACTGAAGCTTTCTTT
.	TRBV30	TRBJ2-5	.	CAWSVNPETQYF	TGTGCCTGGAGTGTAAATCCAGAGACCCAGTACTTC
TRBD1	TRBV28	TRBJ1-4	.	CASSLAGTGAPGKLFF	TGTGCCAGCAGTCTAGCCGGGACAGGGGCCCCGGGGAAACTGTTTTTT
TRBD1	TRBV5-1	TRBJ2-2	few	CASSLQPWTGDTGELFF	TGCGCCAGCAGCTTACAACCGTGGACAGGGGACACCGGGGAGCTGTTTTTT
.	TRBV2	TRBJ2-1	.	CASSESRVHEQFF	TGTGCCAGCAGTGAAAGTAGGGTCCATGAGCAGTTCTTC
.	TRBV19	TRBJ1-5	.	CASSIRQNQPQHF	TGTGCCAGTAGTATTCGCCAGAATCAGCCCCAGCATTTT
.	TRBV10-1	TRBJ2-1	few	CASSESRQETSYNEQFF	TGCGCCAGCAGTGAATCGAGACAGGAGACTTCCTACAATGAGCAGTTCTTC
.	TRBV30	TRBJ1-1	.	CAWSFEGTTTPLNTEAFF	TGTGCCTGGAGCTTTGAGGGGACTACAACCCCATTGAACACTGAAGCTTTCTTT
TRBD2	TRBV5-4	TRBJ2-2	.	CASSDRTSGRIVPGELFF	TGTGCCAGCAGCGACAGGACTAGCGGGAGGATTGTCCCCGGGGAGCTGTTTTTT
TRBD1	TRBV29-1	TRBJ1-1	.	CSVAPGTGMGWYTEAFF	TGCAGCGTCGCTCCCGGGACAGGGATGGGTTGGTACACTGAAGCTTTCTTT
.	TRBV10-3	TRBJ2-3	.	CAISERAVDTQYF	TGTGCCATCAGTGAGCGGGCAGTAGATACGCAGTATTTT
.	TRBV19	TRBJ2-3	many	CASTERSTQYF	TGTGCCAGTACAGAGCGGTCTACGCAGTATTTT
.	TRBV7-2	TRBJ2-7	.	CASSYPGREGYEQYF	TGTGCCAGCAGCTACCCGGGACGGGAAGGATACGAGCAGTACTTC
.	TRBV6-1	TRBJ2-7	.	CASSPTALRNEQYF	TGTGCCAGCAGTCCCACAGCCCTAAGAAACGAGCAGTACTTC
.	TRBV7-3	TRBJ2-3	.	CASSPGATDTQYF	TGTGCCAGCAGCCCTGGGGCCACAGATACGCAGTATTTT
.	TRBV19	TRBJ1-1	many	CASSIPGVLTEAFF	TGTGCCAGTAGTATTCCAGGGGTTCTGACTGAAGCTTTCTTT
TRBD1	TRBV5-1	TRBJ2-2	.	CASSLSTGATGELFF	TGCGCCAGCAGCTTATCCACAGGGGCCACCGGGGAGCTGTTTTTT
.	TRBV20-1	TRBJ2-1	.	CSANSDREQFF	TGCAGTGCTAATTCGGATAGAGAGCAGTTCTTC
TRBD2	TRBV7-2	TRBJ2-7	.	CASSFRREGLEQYF	TGTGCCAGCAGCTTTCGGCGGGAGGGCCTCGAGCAGTACTTC
.	TRBV27	TRBJ1-1	.	CASSLGRNTEAFF	TGTGCCAGCAGTTTAGGCAGGAACACTGAAGCTTTCTTT
.	TRBV5-1	TRBJ2-3	medium-sized	CASSAASVGDTQYF	TGCGCCAGCAGCGCAGCTAGTGTCGGGGATACGCAGTATTTT
TRBD2	TRBV6-5	TRBJ2-3	.	CASRPGTSPFTTQYF	TGTGCCAGCAGGCCCGGGACTAGCCCTTTCACTACGCAGTATTTT
.	TRBV6-1	TRBJ1-5	few	CASSSRGRGRQPQHF	TGTGCCAGCAGTTCCCGTGGCAGGGGCCGTCAGCCCCAGCATTTT
TRBD1	TRBV7-9	TRBJ2-3	once	CASSLGRDRATDTQYF	TGTGCCAGCAGCTTAGGAAGGGACAGGGCTACAGATACGCAGTATTTT
.	TRBV10-2	TRBJ2-2	.	CASSVNRDTGELFF	TGCGCCAGCAGTGTCAACAGGGACACCGGGGAGCTGTTTTTT
.	TRBV2	TRBJ2-2	.	CASSERAGTNTGELFF	TGTGCCAGCAGTGAAAGGGCAGGGACGAACACCGGGGAGCTGTTTTTT
.	TRBV5-4	TRBJ2-1	.	CASSLSSGDYNEQFF	TGTGCCAGCAGCTTGAGTAGCGGAGACTACAATGAGCAGTTCTTC
.	TRBV27	TRBJ2-1	few	CASSRLDFNEQFF	TGTGCCAGCAGCCGCCTGGACTTCAATGAGCAGTTCTTC
.	TRBV4-1	TRBJ1-1	.	CASSPYREGMVGEAFF	TGCGCCAGCAGCCCCTACAGGGAGGGGATGGTAGGAGAAGCTTTCTTT
.	TRBV28	TRBJ2-1	.	CASTKPYHNEQFF	TGTGCCAGCACTAAGCCTTACCACAATGAGCAGTTCTTC
.	TRBV11-1	TRBJ2-1	.	CATTSRGLYNEQFF	TGTGCCACCACCTCACGGGGACTCTACAATGAGCAGTTCTTC
.	TRBV7-8	TRBJ2-7	.	CASSLGPAWDEQYF	TGTGCCAGCAGCTTGGGACCCGCCTGGGACGAGCAGTACTTC
.	TRBV7-2	TRBJ1-5	.	CASSPGDGNQPQHF	TGTGCCAGCAGCCCGGGGGATGGCAATCAGCCCCAGCATTTT
.	TRBV7-2	TRBJ1-1	.	CASSLTAMNTEAFF	TGTGCCAGCAGCTTAACGGCCATGAACACTGAAGCTTTCTTT
TRBD1	TRBV27	TRBJ1-2	.	CASSLSLDRGGYTF	TGTGCCAGCAGTTTATCTCTGGACAGGGGGGGCTACACCTTC
.	TRBV2	TRBJ2-1	.	CASKSLAAEFF	TGTGCCAGCAAATCCTTAGCGGCGGAGTTCTTC